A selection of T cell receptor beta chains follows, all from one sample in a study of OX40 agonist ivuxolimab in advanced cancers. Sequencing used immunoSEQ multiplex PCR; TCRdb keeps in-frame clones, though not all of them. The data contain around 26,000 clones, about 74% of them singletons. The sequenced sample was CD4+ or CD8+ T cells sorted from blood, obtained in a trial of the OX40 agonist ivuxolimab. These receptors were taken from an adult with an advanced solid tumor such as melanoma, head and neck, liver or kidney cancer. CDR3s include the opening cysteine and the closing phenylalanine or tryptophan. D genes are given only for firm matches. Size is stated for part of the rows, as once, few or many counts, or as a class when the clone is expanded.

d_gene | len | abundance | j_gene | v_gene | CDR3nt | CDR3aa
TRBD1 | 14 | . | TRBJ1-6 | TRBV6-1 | TGTGCCAGCAGAAGACAGGGGCAAAATTCACCCCTCCACTTT | CASRRQGQNSPLHF
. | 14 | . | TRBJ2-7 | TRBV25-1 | TGTGCCAGCAGTGAGGGGCGGTACGGTTTCGAGCAGTACTTC | CASSEGRYGFEQYF
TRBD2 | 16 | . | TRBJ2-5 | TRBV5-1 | TGCGCCAGCAGCCCGGGGACTAGCCCTCCCGGGGAGACCCAGTACTTC | CASSPGTSPPGETQYF
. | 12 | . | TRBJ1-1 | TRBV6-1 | TGTGCCAGCAGGGATGACTACACTGAAGCTTTCTTT | CASRDDYTEAFF
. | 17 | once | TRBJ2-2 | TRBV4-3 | TGCGCCAGCAGCTCGGAACCTGCGGGTGGTAATACCGGGGAGCTGTTTTTT | CASSSEPAGGNTGELFF
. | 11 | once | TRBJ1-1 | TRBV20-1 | TGCAGTGCTCGGGGGAACACTGAAGCTTTCTTT | CSARGNTEAFF
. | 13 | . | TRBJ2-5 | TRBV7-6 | TGTGCCAGCAGCCCCCGGCCCCAAGAGACCCAGTACTTC | CASSPRPQETQYF
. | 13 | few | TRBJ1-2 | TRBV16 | TGTGCCAGCAGCCTGCGGGGTCGGGATGGCTACACCTTC | CASSLRGRDGYTF
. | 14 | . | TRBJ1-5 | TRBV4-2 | TGTGCCAGCAGCCAAGAAAGGGGAGGTCAGCCCCAGCATTTT | CASSQERGGQPQHF
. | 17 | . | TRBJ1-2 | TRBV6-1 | TGTGCCAGCAGTGAAACCCTACCCTTGGAGGGTAGGTATGGCTACACCTTC | CASSETLPLEGRYGYTF
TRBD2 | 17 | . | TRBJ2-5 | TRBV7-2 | TGTGCCAGCAGCTTAGAGGGACTAGCGGGCCAGGGGGAGACCCAGTACTTC | CASSLEGLAGQGETQYF
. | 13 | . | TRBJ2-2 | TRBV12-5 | TGTGCTAGTGGTTCTAGGGACCAAGGGGAGCTGTTTTTT | CASGSRDQGELFF
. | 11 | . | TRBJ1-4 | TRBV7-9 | TGTGCCAGCAGCTTAAGTGGGAAACTGTTTTTT | CASSLSGKLFF